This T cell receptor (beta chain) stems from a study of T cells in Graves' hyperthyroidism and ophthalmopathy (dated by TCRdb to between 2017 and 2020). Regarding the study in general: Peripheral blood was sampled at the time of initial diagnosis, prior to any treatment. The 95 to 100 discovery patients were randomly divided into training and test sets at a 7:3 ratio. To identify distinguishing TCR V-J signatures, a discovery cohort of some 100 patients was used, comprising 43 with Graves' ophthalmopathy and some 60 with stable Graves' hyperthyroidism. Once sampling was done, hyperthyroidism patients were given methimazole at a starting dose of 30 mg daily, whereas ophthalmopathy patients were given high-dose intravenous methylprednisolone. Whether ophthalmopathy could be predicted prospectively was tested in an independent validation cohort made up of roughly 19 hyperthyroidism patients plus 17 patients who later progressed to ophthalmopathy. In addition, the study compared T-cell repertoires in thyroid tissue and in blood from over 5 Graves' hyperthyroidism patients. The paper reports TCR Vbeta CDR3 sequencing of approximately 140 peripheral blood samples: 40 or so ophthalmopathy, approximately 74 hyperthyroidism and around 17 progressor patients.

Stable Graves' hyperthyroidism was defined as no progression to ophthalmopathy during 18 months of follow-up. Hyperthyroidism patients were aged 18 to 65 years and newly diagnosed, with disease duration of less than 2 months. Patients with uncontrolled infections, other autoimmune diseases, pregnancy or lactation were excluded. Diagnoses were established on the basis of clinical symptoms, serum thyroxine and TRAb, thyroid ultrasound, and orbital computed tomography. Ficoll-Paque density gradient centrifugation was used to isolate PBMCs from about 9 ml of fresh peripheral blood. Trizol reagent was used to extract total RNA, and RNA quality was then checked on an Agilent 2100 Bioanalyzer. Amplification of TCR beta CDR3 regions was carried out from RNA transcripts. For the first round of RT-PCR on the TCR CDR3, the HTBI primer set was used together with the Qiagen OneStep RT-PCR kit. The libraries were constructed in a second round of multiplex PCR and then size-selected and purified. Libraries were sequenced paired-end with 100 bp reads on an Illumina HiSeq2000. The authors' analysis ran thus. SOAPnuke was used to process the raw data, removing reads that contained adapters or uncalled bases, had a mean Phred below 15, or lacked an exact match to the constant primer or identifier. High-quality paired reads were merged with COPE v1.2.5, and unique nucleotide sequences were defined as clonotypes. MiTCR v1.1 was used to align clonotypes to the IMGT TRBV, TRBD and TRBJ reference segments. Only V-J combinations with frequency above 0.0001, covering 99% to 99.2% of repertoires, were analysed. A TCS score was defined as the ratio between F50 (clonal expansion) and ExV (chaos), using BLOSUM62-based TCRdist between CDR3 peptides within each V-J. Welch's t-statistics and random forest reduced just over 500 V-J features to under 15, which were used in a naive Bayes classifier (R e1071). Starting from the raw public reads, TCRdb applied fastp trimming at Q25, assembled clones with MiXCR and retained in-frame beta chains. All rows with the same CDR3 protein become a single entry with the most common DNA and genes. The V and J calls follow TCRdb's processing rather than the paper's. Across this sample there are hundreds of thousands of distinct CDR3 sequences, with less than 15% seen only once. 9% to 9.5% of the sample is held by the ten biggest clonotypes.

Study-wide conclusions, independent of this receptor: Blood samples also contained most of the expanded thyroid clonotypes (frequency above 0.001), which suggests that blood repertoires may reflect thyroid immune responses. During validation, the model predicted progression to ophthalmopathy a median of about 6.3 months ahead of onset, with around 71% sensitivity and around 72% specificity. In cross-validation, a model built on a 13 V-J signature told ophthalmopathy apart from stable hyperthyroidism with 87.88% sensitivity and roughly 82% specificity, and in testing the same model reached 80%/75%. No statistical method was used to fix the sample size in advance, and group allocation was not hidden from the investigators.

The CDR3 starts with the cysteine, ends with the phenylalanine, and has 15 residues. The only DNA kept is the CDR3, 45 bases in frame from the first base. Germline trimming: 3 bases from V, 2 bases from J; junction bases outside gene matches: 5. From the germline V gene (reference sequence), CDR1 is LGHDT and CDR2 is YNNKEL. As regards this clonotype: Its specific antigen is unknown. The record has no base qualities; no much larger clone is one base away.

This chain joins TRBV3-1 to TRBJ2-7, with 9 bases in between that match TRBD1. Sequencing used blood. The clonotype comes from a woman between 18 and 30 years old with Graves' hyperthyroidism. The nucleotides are TGTGCCAGCAGCCACAGGACAGGGGACCCCTACGAGCAGTACTTC. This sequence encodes CASSHRTGDPYEQYF.